Presented here are 2 T cell receptor beta chains from one specimen sequenced in a study of cytomegalovirus exposure and HLA in healthy donors (dated by TCRdb to the late 2010s). The library was prepared using the immunoSEQ multiplex PCR assay. The multiplex PCR relied on a mix of 60 forward primers for TCR Vbeta segments and 13 reverse primers for TCR Jbeta segments. This is the immuneACCESS table as TCRdb keeps it, with only in-frame sequences that have V and J called. A part of the clones is gone; compared with another copy, unresolved V genes explain less than half, and the rest is unexplained. This sample is represented by about 190,000 clones; around 73% of them were singletons. The ten largest clonotypes hold approximately 2% of the sample. The sequencing sample was made of PBMCs. The receptors originated from a woman aged 30 to 39 in good health and CMV-seropositive.

The chain has TRBV5-1 and TRBJ2-7; possibly TRBD2 for D (6 bases). The V gene lost 0 bases and the J gene lost 3 bases, with 16 bases spanning the gap. Germline V gene data show CDR1 as SGHRS and CDR2 as YFSETQ. This CDR3 is built from 16 residues. CDR3 region: CASSLVAAGTLYEQYF. DNA for the CDR3: TGCGCCAGCAGCTTGGTGGCGGCGGGAACTCTCTACGAGCAGTACTTC.

The V and J genes are TRBV2 and TRBJ2-3, with 7 bases lining up with TRBD2. CDR1 is SNHLY and CDR2 is FYNNEI in the germline V gene. This CDR3 comprises 11 residues. Losses at the gene ends were 8 bases for V and 5 bases for J; bases not matched to a gene: 1. Here the CDR3 DNA reads TGTGCCAGCTGGGGGGGAGATACGCAGTATTTT. Translated: CASWGGDTQYF.